One and the same sample provided the 9 T cell receptor beta chains below, sequenced in a study of T cell responses to AZD1222 COVID-19 vaccine. TCRdb's copy holds only in-frame clones and misses some; the assay was immunoSEQ multiplex PCR. The sample holds 150,000 or so clones, roughly 89% seen once. This specimen was peripheral blood, taken on day 0 of AZD1222 vaccination. The source is an adult in good health.

The chain recombines TRBV25-1 with TRBJ1-1; D not resolved. Germline CDR1 MGHDK, CDR2 SYGVNS. CDR3 length: 12 residues. The V end was cut by 6 bases, the J end by 10 bases, with 15 bases between. CDR3 in DNA: TGTGCCAGCAGCCCCTATGGATCCAGAGCTTTCTTT. Translating it yields CASSPYGSRAFF.

This rearrangement joins TRBV4-2 to TRBJ2-2; a weak D match, TRBD1 (5 bases). The CDR3 consists of 13 residues. Trimming removed 5 bases at V and 6 bases at J, with 10 bases between. The V gene's germline CDR1 is LGHNA and CDR2 YNFKEQ. CDR3 protein: CASSSRVAGELFF. CDR3 in DNA: TGTGCCAGCAGCTCCAGGGTAGCCGGGGAGCTGTTTTTT.

The chain couples TRBV12-3 or TRBV12-4 to TRBJ1-2, with 10 nucleotides matching TRBD1. The CDR3 totals 13 residues. J gave up 6 bases and V 5 bases, and 3 bases lay outside the gene matches. The CDR3 region is CASSMGQGHGYTF. CDR3 sequence (DNA): TGTGCCAGCAGTATGGGACAGGGGCATGGCTACACCTTC.

This chain uses TRBV12-5 with TRBJ1-5; D remains ambiguous. The CDR3 spans 12 residues. Germline V gene sequence: CDR1 LGHNT, CDR2 FRNRAP. V was trimmed by 4 bases and J by 3 bases, leaving 4 bases between them. The CDR3 spells CASGSNNQPQHF. The DNA for the CDR3 is TGTGCTAGTGGTTCTAACAATCAGCCCCAGCATTTT. Full variable domain (rest looked up from reference TRBV12-5 and TRBJ1-5): DARVTQTPRHKVTEMGQEVTMRCQPILGHNTVFWYRQTMMQGLELLAYFRNRAPLDDSGMPKDRFSAEMPDATLATLKIQPSEPRDSAVYFCASGSNNQPQHFGDGTRLSIL.

V gene TRBV5-6 combines with J gene TRBJ1-6; D is unresolved. Looked up from germline, CDR1 is SGHDT and CDR2 is YYEEEE. The CDR3 has 14 amino acids. Trimming cost V 4 bases and J 10 bases, with 15 bases left between them. The CDR3 DNA is TGTGCCAGCAGCACCGGCCTCGGGATATCACCCCTCCACTTT. As protein: CASSTGLGISPLHF.

The V and J genes are TRBV29-1 and TRBJ2-1; perhaps TRBD2 as D (6 bases). The V end lost 1 base, the J end lost 5 bases, and 15 bases lay between the germline ends. CDR1 SQVTM and CDR2 ANQGSEA come from the germline V gene. The CDR3 loop spans 15 amino acids. CDR3 region: CSVEVMLARDNEQFF. As DNA, the CDR3 is TGCAGCGTTGAAGTGATGCTAGCGAGGGACAATGAGCAGTTCTTC.

This clone came up a few times. This chain joins TRBV7-6 and TRBJ2-5, with D perhaps matching TRBD2 (6 bases). Germline V CDR1 and CDR2: SGHVS, FNYEAQ. This CDR3 has 14 residues. The V end lost 7 bases, the J end lost 5 bases, and 17 bases lay between the germline ends. The CDR3 nucleotides read TGTGCCAGCACCGGGGGACTTCAAGGGGAGACCCAGTACTTC. Translation gives CASTGGLQGETQYF.

The chain carries TRBV7-8 and TRBJ1-5; D remains unclear. The CDR3 has 15 amino acids. Trimming pared 5 bases from V and 2 bases from J, leaving 13 bases between. From germline, CDR1 is SGHVS and CDR2 FQNEAQ. CDR3 amino acids: CASSVNLGGNQPQHF. CDR3 bases: TGTGCCAGCAGCGTAAACCTTGGCGGCAATCAGCCCCAGCATTTT.

The chain uses TRBV24-1 and TRBJ2-1; D ambiguous. The length of the CDR3 is 15 residues. V lost 5 bases and J 2 bases, leaving 12 bases between the germline ends. CDR1 is KGHDR and CDR2 is SFDVKD in the germline V gene. CDR3 residues: CATSAPESPYNEQFF. The DNA for the CDR3 is TGTGCCACCAGTGCACCTGAGTCCCCCTACAATGAGCAGTTCTTC.